This passage covers 3 T cell receptor beta chains from one sample sequenced in a study of blood T cell repertoires in COVID-19. Sequencing was performed with immunoSEQ multiplex PCR; in TCRdb, only in-frame clones are kept and a portion is missing. The table includes about 250,000 clones, approximately 90% detected once. Material for sequencing was PBMCs or T cells enriched from blood (not recorded which). The receptors were gathered from a woman in her 30s with acute COVID-19.

The rearrangement links TRBV9 to TRBJ1-1; D is unresolved. The V gene's germline CDR1 is SGDLS and CDR2 YYNGEE. V gave up 0 bases and J gave up 10 bases, with 25 bases separating them. The CDR3 length is 17 residues. The CDR3 loop reads CASSVASSNRPSTVAFF. For the CDR3, the DNA is TGTGCCAGCAGCGTAGCTTCGTCGAACCGGCCATCAACAGTAGCTTTCTTT.

The V gene is TRBV3-1 (or the pseudogene TRBV3-2), the J gene TRBJ2-5, with TRBD2 identical over 9 bases. The trim removed 4 bases at V and 5 bases at J, leaving 11 bases unmatched. The germline V gene has CDR1 LGHDT and CDR2 YNNKEL (reference sequence). This CDR3 contains 16 residues. CDR3 DNA sequence: TGTGCCAGCAGCCTCTTACCGGGACTAGCTTCGGAGACCCAGTACTTC. It translates to CASSLLPGLASETQYF.

The chain employs TRBV19 and TRBJ1-5; D not resolved. The CDR3 is made up of 14 amino acids. Germline lookup yields CDR1 LNHDA and CDR2 SQIVND (reference sequence). Between the trimmed V and J ends, which lost 7 bases and 8 bases, there was a span of 18 bases. The CDR3 here is CASTLGSRVEPQHF. CDR3 DNA sequence: TGTGCCAGTACCCTGGGCTCGAGAGTGGAGCCCCAGCATTTT.